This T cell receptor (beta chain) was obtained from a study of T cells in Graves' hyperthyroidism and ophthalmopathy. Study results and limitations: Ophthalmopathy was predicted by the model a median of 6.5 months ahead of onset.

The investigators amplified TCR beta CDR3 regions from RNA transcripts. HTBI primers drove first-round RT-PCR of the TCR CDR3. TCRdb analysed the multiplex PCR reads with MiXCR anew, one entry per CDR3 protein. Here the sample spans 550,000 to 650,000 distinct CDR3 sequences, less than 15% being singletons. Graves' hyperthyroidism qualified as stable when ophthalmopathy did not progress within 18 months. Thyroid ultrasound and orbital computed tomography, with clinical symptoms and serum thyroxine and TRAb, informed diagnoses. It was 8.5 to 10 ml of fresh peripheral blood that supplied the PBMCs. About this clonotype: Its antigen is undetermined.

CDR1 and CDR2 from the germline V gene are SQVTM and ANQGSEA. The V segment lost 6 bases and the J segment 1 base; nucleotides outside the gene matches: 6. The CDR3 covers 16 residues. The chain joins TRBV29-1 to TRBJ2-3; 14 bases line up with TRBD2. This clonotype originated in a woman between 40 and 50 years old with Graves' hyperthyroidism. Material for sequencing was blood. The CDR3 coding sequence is TGCAGCGTCCCCGGGACTAGCGGGAGTCGCACAGATACGCAGTATTTT. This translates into CSVPGTSGSRTDTQYF.